This T cell receptor beta chain came from a study of cytomegalovirus exposure and HLA in healthy donors. Study-wide findings and caveats: There were under 200 TCR beta chains listed as cytomegalovirus-associated. Across donors, most TCRs were seen rarely, yet some public ones were widespread. In vitro experiments confirmed that three CMV-associated chains were specific for CMV antigens.

Concerning this clone: The antigen is not known.

PCR amplification relied on 60 Vbeta primers (plus 13 Jbeta primers). Here immunoSEQ multiplex PCR was the method, and the copy in TCRdb shows in-frame clones only, minus some. Of 90,000 or so clones listed, over 70% are singletons. V trimming: 5 bases; J trimming: 6 bases; junction bases outside the gene matches: 9. Germline V lookup: CDR1 SEHNR, CDR2 FQNEAQ (reference sequence). This CDR3 contains 14 residues. Sequenced sample: PBMCs. This TCR derives from a man aged 50-60 years in good health and CMV-seropositive. V gene TRBV7-9 combines with J gene TRBJ2-7; 8 bases fit TRBD1. CDR3 region: CASSRLGTGFEQYF. The CDR3 DNA reads as TGTGCCAGCAGCCGACTCGGGACAGGCTTCGAGCAGTACTTC.